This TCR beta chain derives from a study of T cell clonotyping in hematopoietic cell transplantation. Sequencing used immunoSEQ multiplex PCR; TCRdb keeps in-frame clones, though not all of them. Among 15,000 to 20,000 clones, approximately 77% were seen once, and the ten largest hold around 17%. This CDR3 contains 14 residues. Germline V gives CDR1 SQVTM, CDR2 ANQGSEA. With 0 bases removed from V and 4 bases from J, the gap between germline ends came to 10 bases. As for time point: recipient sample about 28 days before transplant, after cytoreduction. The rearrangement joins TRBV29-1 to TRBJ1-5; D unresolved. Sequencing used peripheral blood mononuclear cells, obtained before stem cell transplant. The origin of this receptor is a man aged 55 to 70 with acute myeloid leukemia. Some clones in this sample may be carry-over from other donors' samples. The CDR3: CSVEEGYGNQPQHF. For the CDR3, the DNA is TGCAGCGTTGAAGAAGGGTATGGGAATCAGCCCCAGCATTTT.